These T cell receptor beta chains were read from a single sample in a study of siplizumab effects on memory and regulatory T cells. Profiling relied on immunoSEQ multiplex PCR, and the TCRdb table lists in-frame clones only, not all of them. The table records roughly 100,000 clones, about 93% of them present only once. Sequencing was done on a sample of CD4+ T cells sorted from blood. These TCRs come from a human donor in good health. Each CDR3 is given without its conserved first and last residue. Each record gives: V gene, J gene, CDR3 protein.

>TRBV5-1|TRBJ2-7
ASSRTTGGLLGYEQY
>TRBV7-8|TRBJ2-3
ASSLRGPSTTDTQY
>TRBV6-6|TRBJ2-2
ASSILKGAGELF
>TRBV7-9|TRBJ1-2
ASSPSRDYGYT
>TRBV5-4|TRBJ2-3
ASSLDTDTQY
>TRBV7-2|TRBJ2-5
ASSLAGLSEY
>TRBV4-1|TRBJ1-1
ASSPGGAGRLGAF
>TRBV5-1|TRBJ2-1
ASSSSGGAYNEQF
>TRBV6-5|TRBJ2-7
ASSYSLVTAHEQY
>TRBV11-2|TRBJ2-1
ASSSYLLAGDYNEQF
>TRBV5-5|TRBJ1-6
ASSLGPGSGTLH
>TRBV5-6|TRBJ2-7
ASSSLFSGRPRDEQY
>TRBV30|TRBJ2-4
AWSRGTSSLAKNIQY
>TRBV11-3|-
ASSFWGKWESTGEQY
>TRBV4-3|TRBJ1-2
ASSQDTGDGYT
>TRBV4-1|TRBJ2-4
ASSQSSFNIQY
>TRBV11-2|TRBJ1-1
ASSLRAGAF
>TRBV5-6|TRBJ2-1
ASSRRQGANEQF
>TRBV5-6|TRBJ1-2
ASSLGQGAYGYT
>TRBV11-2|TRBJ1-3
ASSLGGGGNTIY
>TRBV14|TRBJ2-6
ASSQVLAGANVLT
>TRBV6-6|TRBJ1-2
ASNYQGSYGYT
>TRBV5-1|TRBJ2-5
ASSLGGARGETQY
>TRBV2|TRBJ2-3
ASRLAGGISTDTQY
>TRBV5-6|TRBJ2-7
ASSLRAAYEQY
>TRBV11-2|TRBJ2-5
ASSSPLAGVETQY
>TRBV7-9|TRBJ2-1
ASRPSGGDEQF
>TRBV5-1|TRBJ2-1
ASSLVQAGEQF
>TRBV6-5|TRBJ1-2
ASSSSGRNYGYT
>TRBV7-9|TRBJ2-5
ASSLVSRYQETQY
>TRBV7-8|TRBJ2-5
ASSRGRLAYQETQY
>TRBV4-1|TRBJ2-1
ASSRIRRGGDNEQF
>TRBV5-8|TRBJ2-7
ASSLLSGQGGRLN
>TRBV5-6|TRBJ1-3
ASSFFSGNTIY
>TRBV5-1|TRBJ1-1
ASSLEGTEAF
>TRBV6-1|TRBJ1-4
ASSGGGLNEKLF
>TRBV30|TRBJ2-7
AWSHATTEQY
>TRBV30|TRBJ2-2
AWSPDTGELF
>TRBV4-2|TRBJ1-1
ASSQGDVTNTEAF
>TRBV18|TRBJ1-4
ASSPVGGEKLF
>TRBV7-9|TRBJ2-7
ASSKQGVHYEQY
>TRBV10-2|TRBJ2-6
ASSDRMSSGANVLT